The sequence of this TCR beta chain was determined in a study of cytomegalovirus exposure and HLA in healthy donors. Study-level information: A previous analysis identified 95 million to 140 million unique TCR beta sequences derived from 180 million or so T cells. Findings of the study overall: A later analysis reported that several of the most significant clusters appeared to be linked to common viral pathogens, among them Epstein-Barr virus.

The donors, nominally healthy at sampling, likely had unrecorded immune exposures. The germline gives CDR1 LNHDA, CDR2 SQIVND (reference sequence). The CDR3 consists of 14 residues. Trimming shortened V by 4 bases and J by 1 base, and 7 bases separated the two germline ends. Note on this clone: The antigen is unknown.

PCR amplification relied on 60 Vbeta primers (plus 13 Jbeta primers). TCRdb's copy holds only in-frame clones and misses some; the assay was immunoSEQ multiplex PCR. The sample data list under 90,000 clones. This TCR derives from a man aged 50 or older in good health and CMV-seropositive. Sequencing was done on a sample of PBMCs. The chain combines TRBV19 with TRBJ2-2; weak D call: TRBD1 (6 bases). Written as DNA, the CDR3 is TGTGCCAGTAGTACGGGACAGAACACCGGGGAGCTGTTTTTT. Its translation is CASSTGQNTGELFF.